This T cell receptor (beta chain) was documented in a study of response to subunit inactivated influenza vaccine. Study-wide findings and caveats: The study's authors posited that every seasonal influenza vaccination enlists few new T cells.

This clonotype was counted between two and nine times. What it binds is not known. V was pared by 0 bases and J by 0 bases, with 11 bases between. The CDR3 totals 16 residues. Germline V lookup: CDR1 SGHRS, CDR2 YFSETQ. TCRdb reanalysed the RT-PCR reads using MiXCR and keeps one entry per CDR3 protein. The sample has about 800,000 distinct CDR3 sequences, 20% to 25% seen once; the top ten hold about 9.4%. The specimen comprised PBMCs from blood, sampled roughly 5 days after vaccination. This sequence originates from a man between 45 and 60 years old who received an inactivated influenza vaccine. The rearrangement uses TRBV5-1 and TRBJ2-3, with a possible D match to TRBD2 (5 bases). The chain's CDR3 is CASSLAEGTSTDTQYF. CDR3 sequence (DNA): TGCGCCAGCAGCTTGGCCGAGGGCACTAGCACAGATACGCAGTATTTT.